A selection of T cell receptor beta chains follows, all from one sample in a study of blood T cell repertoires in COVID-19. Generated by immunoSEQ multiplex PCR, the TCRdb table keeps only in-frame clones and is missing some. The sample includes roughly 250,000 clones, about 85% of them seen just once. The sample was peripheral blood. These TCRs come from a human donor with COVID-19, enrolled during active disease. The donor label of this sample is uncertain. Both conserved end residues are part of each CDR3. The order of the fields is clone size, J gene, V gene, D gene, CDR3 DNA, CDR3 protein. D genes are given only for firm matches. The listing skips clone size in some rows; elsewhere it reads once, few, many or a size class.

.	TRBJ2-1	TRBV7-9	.	TGTGCCAGCAGGCACTACTCGGGGGAGGTCCTCACCTACAATGAGCAGTTCTTC	CASRHYSGEVLTYNEQFF
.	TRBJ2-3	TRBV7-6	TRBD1	TGTGCCAGCAGCTTAGAAAAGGGACAGGGGTGGACAGATACGCAGTATTTT	CASSLEKGQGWTDTQYF
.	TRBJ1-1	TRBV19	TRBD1	TGTGCCAGTAGTGTGGGACAGCGGAACACTGAAGCTTTCTTT	CASSVGQRNTEAFF
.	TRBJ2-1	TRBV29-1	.	TGCAGCGTTGAAGGGGCAGGGCCGCTTGGTGAGCAGTTCTTC	CSVEGAGPLGEQFF
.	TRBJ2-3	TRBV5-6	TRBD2	TGTGCCAGCAGCTGGAGGACTAGCGGCACCACAGATACGCAGTATTTT	CASSWRTSGTTDTQYF
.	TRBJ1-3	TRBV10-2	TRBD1	TGCGCCAGCAGTGAGAGGACAGGGGTTGCTGGAAACACCATATATTTT	CASSERTGVAGNTIYF
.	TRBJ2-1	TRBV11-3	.	TGTGCCAGCTCGGGATGGGATGAGCAGTTCTTC	CASSGWDEQFF
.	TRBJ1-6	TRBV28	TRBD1	TGTGCCAGCAGTTCCTCGGACAGGGGCAATAATTCACCCCTCCACTTT	CASSSSDRGNNSPLHF
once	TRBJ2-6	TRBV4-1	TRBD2	TGCGCCAGCAGCCCGGGGGGAGGGGCCAACGTCCTGACTTTC	CASSPGGGANVLTF
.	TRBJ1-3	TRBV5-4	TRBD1	TGTGCCAGCAGCAATGGACAGGGGGGAAACACCATATATTTT	CASSNGQGGNTIYF
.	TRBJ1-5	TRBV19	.	TGTGCCAGTAGTATAATTGTACACTATAGCAATCAGCCCCAGCATTTT	CASSIIVHYSNQPQHF
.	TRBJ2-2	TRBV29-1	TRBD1	TGCAGCGTTGCGAAATCGGGGACAGGGGGCACCGGGGAGCTGTTTTTT	CSVAKSGTGGTGELFF
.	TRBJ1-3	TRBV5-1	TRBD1	TGCGCCAGCAGCCCGCGACAGGGGGCCAGCTCTGGAAACACCATATATTTT	CASSPRQGASSGNTIYF
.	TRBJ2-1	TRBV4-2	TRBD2	TGTGCCAGCAGCCAAGTACTAGCGGGTTACAATGAGCAGTTCTTC	CASSQVLAGYNEQFF
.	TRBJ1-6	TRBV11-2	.	TGTGCCGGCAGCGCCGGACTCTTTACCTCCTATAATTCACCCCTCCACTTT	CAGSAGLFTSYNSPLHF
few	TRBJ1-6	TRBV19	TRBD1	TGTGCCAGTAGGGAAGGACAGGGAGCAGGATCACCCCTCCACTTT	CASREGQGAGSPLHF
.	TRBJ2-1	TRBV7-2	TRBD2	TGTGCCAGCAGCTTAGAACGCGGGAGTATGTACAATGAGCAGTTCTTC	CASSLERGSMYNEQFF